The sequence of this TCR beta chain was determined in a study of T-cell reconstitution after alpha-beta-depleted transplantation in children (dated by TCRdb to 2015 to 2016). Regarding the study in general: The study quantitatively tracked T-cell immune reconstitution after TCRalphabeta/CD19-depleted allogeneic hematopoietic cell transplantation in children using TCR repertoire profiling.

To note about this clonotype: The specificity of this receptor is unknown. No clone much larger than this one lies a single base away; base qualities are absent.

Study-wide findings and limitations: Apparently early alphabetaT-cell count recovery about two months after transplant reportedly relied on only several hundred rapidly expanded clones derived from non-depleted graft cells. In some patients, high TCRbeta diversity at day 60 was attributed to recipient T cells and intrathymic progenitors that had survived conditioning. Over subsequent months, a decline in hyperexpanded clone frequencies was noted, and after one year, T-cell counts and TCRbeta diversity were mostly ascribed to newly produced T cells.

The meaning of the sample's treatment or condition label: allogeneic hematopoietic cell transplantation with graft depleted of TCRalphabeta T cells and CD19 B cells. The transplant recipients were children given TCRalphabeta/CD19-depleted allogeneic hematopoietic cell grafts. Via the germline V gene (reference sequence), CDR1 is DFQATT and CDR2 SNEGSKA. Reading from cysteine to phenylalanine, the CDR3 counts 13 amino acids. The retained sequence is limited to the CDR3, 39 bases, with the frame set at the first base. V is trimmed back by 3 bases and J by 8 bases, and the junction contains 6 bases that no gene match accounts for. The library was built by means of PCR. The listed sequencing device is Illumina HiSeq 2500. TCR libraries were prepared with molecular barcoding, using unique molecular identifiers to normalize TCRbeta repertoire quantification. Using fastp at Q25 and MiXCR, TCRdb reprocessed the public reads and kept productive beta chains. Duplicate CDR3 protein sequences are folded into a single record with the most common DNA and genes. The sample table contains about 830,000 distinct CDR3 sequences; only one count was recorded for under 20% of them. Of the sample, roughly 4.8% is held by the ten largest clones.

The clonotype comes from a male patient aged 5 to 17 who had a stem cell transplant for acute lymphoblastic leukemia, so the T cells may come from the graft donor. The V and J genes are TRBV20-1 and TRBJ2-1; 8 central bases correspond to TRBD2. The specimen comprised PBMCs, mostly from graft donor cells, sampled 360 days after TCRalphabeta/CD19-depleted stem cell transplant. The CDR3 reads as follows: CSASRGLADEQFF. The DNA is as follows: TGCAGTGCTAGTCGCGGACTAGCCGATGAGCAGTTCTTC.